One and the same sample provided the 5 T cell receptor beta chains below, sequenced in a study of control samples from healthy donors and cancer patients. Measured with immunoSEQ multiplex PCR; TCRdb has only the in-frame clones, and not every one. The profile covers 98,000 or so clones, with almost 85% appearing a single time and around 6.6% taken by the ten largest. Sequencing was carried out using blood. The receptors stem from a man between 18 and 35 years old in good health.

In this sample, this clone turned up a few times. The chain joins TRBV7-9 to TRBJ2-5; 8 nucleotides match TRBD1. Losses at the gene ends were 5 bases for V and 5 bases for J; bases not matched to a gene: 10. The CDR3 is made up of 15 amino acids. CDR1 SEHNR and CDR2 FQNEAQ come from the germline V gene (reference sequence). The DNA for the CDR3 is TGTGCCAGCAGCCAGGCGAGACAGGGGTACGAGACCCAGTACTTC. Amino acid sequence: CASSQARQGYETQYF.

The V gene is TRBV12-3 or TRBV12-4, the J gene TRBJ2-1, with TRBD1 as a possible D gene (5 bases). The CDR3 is made up of 12 amino acids. The ends were cut back, 5 bases at V and 9 bases at J, with 11 bases in the middle. The CDR3 sequence is CASSPPRGEQFF. As DNA, the CDR3 is TGTGCCAGCAGTCCCCCTAGGGGTGAGCAGTTCTTC.

This clone is a singleton in its sample. The V call is TRBV28, the J call TRBJ1-5; the D is unclear. The CDR3 is 16 amino acids. The ends were cut back, 8 bases at V and 2 bases at J, with 19 bases in the middle. Germline CDR1 is MDHEN and CDR2 is SYDVKM. The CDR3 coding sequence is TGTGCCAGCGCCGCCAGAGGCACCCCCCGCAATCAGCCCCAGCATTTT. It encodes CASAARGTPRNQPQHF.

The V gene is TRBV29-1, the J gene TRBJ1-1; 10 nucleotides align to TRBD1. J lost 0 bases, V lost 7 bases, and 5 bases had no gene match. CDR1 SQVTM and CDR2 ANQGSEA come from the germline V gene. CDR3 size: 14 residues. CDR3 region: CSARTGGLNTEAFF. The CDR3 bases are TGCAGCGCCCGGACAGGGGGTCTGAACACTGAAGCTTTCTTT. The full variable domain, its missing parts supplied by reference TRBV29-1 and TRBJ1-1, is SAVISQKPSRDICQRGTSLTIQCQVDSQVTMMFWYRQQPGQSLTLIATANQGSEATYESGFVIDKFPISRPNLTFSTLTVSNMSPEDSSIYLCSARTGGLNTEAFFGQGTRLTVV.

In its sample, this clone was seen once. The V call is TRBV4-1, the J call TRBJ1-5, with D possibly TRBD1 on 5 matching bases. Looked up from germline, CDR1 is MGHRA and CDR2 is YSYEKL. V gave up 4 bases and J gave up 7 bases, with 20 bases separating them. The CDR3 contains 16 residues. The CDR3 region is CASSPYPRGRRQPQHF. CDR3 coding DNA: TGCGCCAGCAGCCCTTACCCTAGGGGAAGAAGGCAGCCCCAGCATTTT.